These 13 T cell receptor beta chains share one sample of origin, sequenced in a study of identical twins. TCRdb passed the 5' RACE reads through MiXCR, listing each CDR3 protein once. The sample contains hundreds of thousands of distinct CDR3 sequences, around 6% of which appear only once. The sample taken for sequencing was naive T cells sorted from blood. The origin of the receptors is a man aged 18 to 29 in good health.

This clonotype was seen many times. The chain joins TRBV6-5 to TRBJ1-1; D gene uncertain. V lost 2 bases and J lost 3, with 7 bases in between. The germline CDR1 and CDR2 sequences are MNHEY and SVGAGI. CDR3 length: 13 amino acids. CDR3 region: CASSYGQYTEAFF. The CDR3 coding sequence is TGTGCCAGCAGTTACGGGCAGTACACTGAAGCTTTCTTT.

This clonotype was detected many times. The J gene is TRBJ2-7, the V gene TRBV11-2, with D uncertain. Germline lookup yields CDR1 SGHAT and CDR2 FQNNGV. This CDR3 spans 11 amino acids. Trimming took 3 bases from V and 6 from J, leaving 6 bases between them. CDR3 sequence (DNA): TGTGCCAGCAGCTTTGGACCCGAGCAGTACTTC. Translating gives CASSFGPEQYF. Full variable domain (remainder filled in from reference TRBV11-2 and TRBJ2-7): EAGVAQSPRYKIIEKRQSVAFWCNPISGHATLYWYQQILGQGPKLLIQFQNNGVVDDSQLPKDRFSAERLKGVDSTLKIQPAKLEDSAVYLCASSFGPEQYFGPGTRLTVT.

This sequence joins TRBV3-1 and TRBJ1-5; a weak D match, TRBD1 (5 bases). The CDR3 has 13 residues. Trimming took off 3 bases at V and 9 bases at J, with 12 bases between the two ends. CDR1 LGHDT and CDR2 YNNKEL come from the germline V gene (reference sequence). Here the CDR3 reads CASSQRGGRPQHF. The CDR3 DNA is TGTGCCAGCAGCCAGAGGGGTGGCCGGCCCCAGCATTTT.

The V gene is TRBV20-1, the J gene TRBJ2-1; TRBD2 matches at 12 bases. Unmatched junction bases numbered 8, after V lost 0 bases and J lost 8 bases. CDR1 is DFQATT, CDR2 SNEGSKA, per germline (reference sequence). The CDR3 spans 16 residues. CDR3 residues: CSARDLTSGSLYEQFF. In DNA, the CDR3 is TGCAGTGCTAGAGATCTGACTAGCGGGAGTCTCTATGAGCAGTTCTTC.

The chain is built from TRBV3-1 and TRBJ2-3; 7 bases line up with TRBD2. Looked up from germline, CDR1 is LGHDT and CDR2 is YNNKEL (reference sequence). CDR3 length equals 14 residues. Trimming took 1 base from V and 6 from J; bases not matched to a gene: 4. CDR3 protein: CASSQVASGDTQYF. The CDR3 DNA reads as TGTGCCAGCAGCCAAGTGGCTAGCGGTGATACGCAGTATTTT.

The chain is built from TRBV6-5 and TRBJ2-7; a possible D gene is TRBD2 (6 bases). The CDR3 is 17 residues long. Per germline, CDR1 MNHEY and CDR2 SVGAGI. V was trimmed by 4 bases and J by 3 bases, leaving 22 bases between them. CDR3 DNA sequence: TGTGCCAGCAGTTCCCATTGGGGGGACTCTAAGAGCTACGAGCAGTACTTC. Translating gives CASSSHWGDSKSYEQYF.

This clonotype came up a few times. Here the CDR3 reads CASSLLTGRGSYNEQFF. For the CDR3, the DNA is TGTGCCAGCAGCCTTCTCACCGGCAGGGGCTCCTACAATGAGCAGTTCTTC. The V gene is TRBV5-6, the J gene TRBJ2-1; possibly TRBD1 for D (6 bases). The CDR3 has 17 residues. V shed 4 bases and J shed 0 bases, with 17 bases lying between them. Germline loops: CDR1 SGHDT, CDR2 YYEEEE.

This clonotype has at least ten counts. This sequence joins TRBV29-1 and TRBJ2-5, with D maybe TRBD2 (6 bases). The CDR3 runs 13 residues. Per germline, CDR1 SQVTM and CDR2 ANQGSEA. Trimming removed 4 bases at V and 5 bases at J, with 14 bases between. Here the CDR3 reads CSVGGVLVETQYF. Written as DNA, the CDR3 is TGCAGCGTTGGGGGGGTTTTGGTGGAGACCCAGTACTTC.

The gene calls are TRBV20-1 and TRBJ2-1, with D perhaps TRBD2 (6 bases). The germline V and J ends were trimmed by 6 bases and 9 bases, with 21 bases remaining between them. CDR3 length equals 14 residues. Germline assignment: CDR1 DFQATT and CDR2 SNEGSKA (reference sequence). The CDR3 sequence: CSAPPGLAEGEQFF. As DNA, the CDR3 is TGCAGTGCCCCTCCGGGACTCGCGGAGGGTGAGCAGTTCTTC.

This chain connects TRBV3-1 to TRBJ2-7; D call uncertain. V lost 5 bases and J lost 7, with 12 bases in between. The CDR3 has 12 residues. CDR1 and CDR2 (germline): LGHDT, YNNKEL (reference sequence). CDR3 bases: TGTGCCAGCAGCTCCGGACCCCAGGAGCAGTACTTC. Translated, it gives CASSSGPQEQYF.

This clonotype was detected many times. The chain carries TRBV19 and TRBJ2-1; D is perhaps TRBD2 (6 bases). Germline values: CDR1 LNHDA, CDR2 SQIVND (reference sequence). V dropped 2 bases and J dropped 5 bases, with 16 bases sitting between them. CDR3 length: 16 amino acids. CDR3 DNA sequence: TGTGCCAGTAGTATAAGGCTAGCGACAACCCACAATGAGCAGTTCTTC. Translating gives CASSIRLATTHNEQFF.

V gene TRBV24-1 combines with J gene TRBJ2-5, with 14 bases aligning to TRBD2. Germline-derived CDR1 and CDR2 are KGHDR and SFDVKD. The junction had 5 bases not matched to a gene; V was cut back by 3 bases and J by 6 bases. This CDR3 region has 16 residues. The CDR3 nucleotides read TGTGCCACCAGTGATCTAGGACTAGCGGGAGGACAGACCCAGTACTTC. It translates to CATSDLGLAGGQTQYF.

This chain uses TRBV25-1 with TRBJ2-5; 7 nucleotides match TRBD1. CDR1 MGHDK and CDR2 SYGVNS come from the germline V gene. This CDR3 has 12 amino acids. V was pared by 8 bases and J by 3 bases, with 3 bases of the junction left unmatched. The CDR3 nucleotides read TGTGCCAGCGGCGACAGGGAAGAGACCCAGTACTTC. It is translated as CASGDREETQYF.